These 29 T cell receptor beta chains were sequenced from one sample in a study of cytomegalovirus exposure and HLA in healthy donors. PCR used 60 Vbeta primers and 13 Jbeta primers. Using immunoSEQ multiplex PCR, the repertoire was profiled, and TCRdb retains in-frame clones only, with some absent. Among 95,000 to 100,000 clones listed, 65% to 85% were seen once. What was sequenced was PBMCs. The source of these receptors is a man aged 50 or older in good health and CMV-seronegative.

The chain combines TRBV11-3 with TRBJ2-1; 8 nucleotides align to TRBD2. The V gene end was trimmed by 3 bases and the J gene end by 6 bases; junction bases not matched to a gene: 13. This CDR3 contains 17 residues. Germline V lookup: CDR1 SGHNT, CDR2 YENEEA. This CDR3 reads CASSLGVTGGPGNEQFF. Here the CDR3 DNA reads TGTGCCAGCAGCTTGGGTGTTACGGGAGGGCCGGGCAATGAGCAGTTCTTC.

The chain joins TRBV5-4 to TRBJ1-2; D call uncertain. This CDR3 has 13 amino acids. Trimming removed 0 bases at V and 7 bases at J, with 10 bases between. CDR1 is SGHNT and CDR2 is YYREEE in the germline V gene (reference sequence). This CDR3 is CASSLGLGPGYTF. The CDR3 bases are TGTGCCAGCAGCTTGGGACTGGGTCCTGGCTACACCTTC.

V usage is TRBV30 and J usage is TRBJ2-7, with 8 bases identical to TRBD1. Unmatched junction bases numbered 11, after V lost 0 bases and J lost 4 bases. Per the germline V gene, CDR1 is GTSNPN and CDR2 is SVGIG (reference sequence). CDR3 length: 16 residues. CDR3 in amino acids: CAWSVRQQGAQYEQYF. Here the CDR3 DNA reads TGTGCCTGGAGTGTACGCCAGCAGGGGGCACAGTACGAGCAGTACTTC.

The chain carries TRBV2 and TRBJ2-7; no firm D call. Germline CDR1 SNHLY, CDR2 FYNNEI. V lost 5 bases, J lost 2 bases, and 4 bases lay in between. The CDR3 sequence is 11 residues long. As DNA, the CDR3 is TGTGCCAGCAGTCTAACCTACGAGCAGTACTTC. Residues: CASSLTYEQYF.

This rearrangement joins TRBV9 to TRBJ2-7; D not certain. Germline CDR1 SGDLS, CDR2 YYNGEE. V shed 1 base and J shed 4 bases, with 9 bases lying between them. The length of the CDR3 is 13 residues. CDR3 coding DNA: TGTGCCAGCAGCGTAATCAGGTATTACGAGCAGTACTTC. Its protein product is CASSVIRYYEQYF. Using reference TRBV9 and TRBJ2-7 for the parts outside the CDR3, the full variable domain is DSGVTQTPKHLITATGQRVTLRCSPRSGDLSVYWYQQSLDQGLQFLIQYYNGEERAKGNILERFSAQQFPDLHSELNLSSLELGDSALYFCASSVIRYYEQYFGPGTRLTVT.

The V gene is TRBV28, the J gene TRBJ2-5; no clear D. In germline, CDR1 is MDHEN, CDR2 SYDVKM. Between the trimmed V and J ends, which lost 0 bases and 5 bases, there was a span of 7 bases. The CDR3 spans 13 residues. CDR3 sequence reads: CASSLWLEETQYF. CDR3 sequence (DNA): TGTGCCAGCAGTTTATGGCTAGAGGAGACCCAGTACTTC.

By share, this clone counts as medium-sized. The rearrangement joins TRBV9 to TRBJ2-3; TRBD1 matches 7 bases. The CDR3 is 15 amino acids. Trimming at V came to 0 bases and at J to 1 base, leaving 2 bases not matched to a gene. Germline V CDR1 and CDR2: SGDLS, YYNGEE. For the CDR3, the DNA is TGTGCCAGCAGCGTAGGTGGGACAGGCACAGATACGCAGTATTTT. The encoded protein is CASSVGGTGTDTQYF.

The CDR3 DNA sequence: TGTGCCAGCAGCCAAGAACGGAACAGGGGGCACAACGAGCAGTACTTC. Translated: CASSQERNRGHNEQYF. V usage is TRBV4-2 and J usage is TRBJ2-7, with 9 bases fitting TRBD1. The ends lost 0 bases at V and 5 bases at J; junction bases unmatched: 8. The CDR3 runs 16 residues. Germline loops: CDR1 LGHNA, CDR2 YNFKEQ.

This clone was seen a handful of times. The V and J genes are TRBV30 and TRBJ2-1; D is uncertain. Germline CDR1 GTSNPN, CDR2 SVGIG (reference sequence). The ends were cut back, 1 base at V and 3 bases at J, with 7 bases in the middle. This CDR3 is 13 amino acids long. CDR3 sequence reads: CAWSGDNYNEQFF. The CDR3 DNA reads TGTGCCTGGAGTGGAGACAACTACAATGAGCAGTTCTTC.

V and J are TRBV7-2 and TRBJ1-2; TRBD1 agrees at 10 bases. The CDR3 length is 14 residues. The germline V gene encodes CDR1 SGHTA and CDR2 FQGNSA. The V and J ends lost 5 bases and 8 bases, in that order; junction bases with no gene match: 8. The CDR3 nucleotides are TGTGCCAGCAGCCCCCGACAGGGGGCGCGCGGCTACACCTTC. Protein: CASSPRQGARGYTF.

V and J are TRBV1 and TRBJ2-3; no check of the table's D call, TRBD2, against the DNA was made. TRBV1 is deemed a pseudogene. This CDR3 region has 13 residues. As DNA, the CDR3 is TGCACCCCCCCTAGCGGGGCCCGGGATACGCAGTATTTT. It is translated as CTPPSGARDTQYF.

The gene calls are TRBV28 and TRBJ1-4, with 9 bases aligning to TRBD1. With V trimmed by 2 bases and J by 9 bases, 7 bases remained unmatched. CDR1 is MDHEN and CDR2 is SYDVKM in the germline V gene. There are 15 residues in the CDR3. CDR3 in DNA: TGTGCCAGCAGTTTAGATGGGACAGGGATTAAAAAACTGTTTTTT. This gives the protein CASSLDGTGIKKLFF. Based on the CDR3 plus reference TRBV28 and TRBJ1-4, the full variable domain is DVKVTQSSRYLVKRTGEKVFLECVQDMDHENMFWYRQDPGLGLRLIYFSYDVKMKEKGDIPEGYSVSREKKERFSLILESASTNQTSMYLCASSLDGTGIKKLFFGSGTQLSVL.

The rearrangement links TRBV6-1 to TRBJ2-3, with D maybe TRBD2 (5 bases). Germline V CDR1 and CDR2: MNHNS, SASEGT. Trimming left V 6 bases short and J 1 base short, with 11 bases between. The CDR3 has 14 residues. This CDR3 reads CASSFGLGTDTQYF. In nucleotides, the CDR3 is TGTGCCAGCAGCTTTGGACTGGGCACAGATACGCAGTATTTT.

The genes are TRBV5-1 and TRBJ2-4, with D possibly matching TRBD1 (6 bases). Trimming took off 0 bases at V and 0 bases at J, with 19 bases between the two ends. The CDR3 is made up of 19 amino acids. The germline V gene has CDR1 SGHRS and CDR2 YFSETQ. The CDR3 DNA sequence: TGCGCCAGCAGCTTGGGGGTGATTACGGGACATCTAGCCAAAAACATTCAGTACTTC. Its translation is CASSLGVITGHLAKNIQYF. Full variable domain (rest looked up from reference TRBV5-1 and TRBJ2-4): KAGVTQTPRYLIKTRGQQVTLSCSPISGHRSVSWYQQTPGQGLQFLFEYFSETQRNKGNFPGRFSGRQFSNSRSEMNVSTLELGDSALYLCASSLGVITGHLAKNIQYFGAGTRLSVL.

CDR3 sequence: CAISERLAGGQGETQYF. CDR3 DNA sequence: TGTGCCATCAGTGAGCGACTAGCGGGGGGGCAGGGAGAGACCCAGTACTTC. This rearrangement joins TRBV10-3 to TRBJ2-5, with 14 bases identical to TRBD2. V lost 2 bases to trimming and J lost 4 bases; unmatched junction nucleotides: 6. The CDR3 consists of 17 residues. Germline V CDR1 and CDR2: ENHRY, SYGVKD.

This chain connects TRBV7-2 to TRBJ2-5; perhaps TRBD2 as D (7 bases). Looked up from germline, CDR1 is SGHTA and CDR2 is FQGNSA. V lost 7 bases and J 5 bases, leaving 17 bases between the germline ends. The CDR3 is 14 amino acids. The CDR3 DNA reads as TGTGCCAGCACCCTGCCGGGGGGCGGGGAGACCCAGTACTTC. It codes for CASTLPGGGETQYF.

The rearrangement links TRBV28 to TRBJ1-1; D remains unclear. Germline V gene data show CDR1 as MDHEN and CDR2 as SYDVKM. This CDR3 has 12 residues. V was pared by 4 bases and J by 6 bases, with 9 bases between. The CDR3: CASSWAFAEAFF. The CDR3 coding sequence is TGTGCCAGCAGTTGGGCATTCGCTGAAGCTTTCTTT. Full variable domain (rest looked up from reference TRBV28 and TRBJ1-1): DVKVTQSSRYLVKRTGEKVFLECVQDMDHENMFWYRQDPGLGLRLIYFSYDVKMKEKGDIPEGYSVSREKKERFSLILESASTNQTSMYLCASSWAFAEAFFGQGTRLTVV.

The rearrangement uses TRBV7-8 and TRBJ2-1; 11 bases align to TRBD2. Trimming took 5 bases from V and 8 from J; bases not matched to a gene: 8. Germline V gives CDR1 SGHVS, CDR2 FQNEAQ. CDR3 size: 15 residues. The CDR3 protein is CASSPTSGSWYEQFF. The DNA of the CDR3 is TGTGCCAGCAGCCCAACTAGCGGGAGTTGGTATGAGCAGTTCTTC.

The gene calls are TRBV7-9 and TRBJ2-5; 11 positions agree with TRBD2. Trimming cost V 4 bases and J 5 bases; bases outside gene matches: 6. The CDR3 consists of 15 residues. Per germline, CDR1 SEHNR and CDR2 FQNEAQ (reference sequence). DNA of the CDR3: TGTGCCAGCAGCTCCACTAGCGGGGGTTCGGAGACCCAGTACTTC. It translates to CASSSTSGGSETQYF.

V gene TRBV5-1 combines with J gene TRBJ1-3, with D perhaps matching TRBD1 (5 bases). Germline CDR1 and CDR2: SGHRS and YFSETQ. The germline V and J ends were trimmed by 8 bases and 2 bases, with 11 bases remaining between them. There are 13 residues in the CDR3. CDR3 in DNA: TGCGCCAGTACAGGCAGCGCTGGAAACACCATATATTTT. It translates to CASTGSAGNTIYF. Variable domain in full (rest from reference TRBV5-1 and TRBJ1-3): KAGVTQTPRYLIKTRGQQVTLSCSPISGHRSVSWYQQTPGQGLQFLFEYFSETQRNKGNFPGRFSGRQFSNSRSEMNVSTLELGDSALYLCASTGSAGNTIYFGEGSWLTVV.

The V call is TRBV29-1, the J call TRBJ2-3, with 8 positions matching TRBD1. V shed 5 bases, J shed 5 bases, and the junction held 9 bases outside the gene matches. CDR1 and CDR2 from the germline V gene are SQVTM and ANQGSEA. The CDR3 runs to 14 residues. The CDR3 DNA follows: TGCAGCGTTTCGGGACAGGAAATGGGAGATACGCAGTATTTT. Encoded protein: CSVSGQEMGDTQYF.

This CDR3 reads CAWSVQMNTEAFF. CDR3 DNA sequence: TGTGCCTGGAGTGTACAAATGAACACTGAAGCTTTCTTT. V is TRBV30 and J is TRBJ1-1, with D hard to call. V lost 0 bases and J 0 bases, leaving 5 bases between the germline ends. CDR3 length: 13 amino acids. Germline V CDR1 and CDR2: GTSNPN, SVGIG (reference sequence).

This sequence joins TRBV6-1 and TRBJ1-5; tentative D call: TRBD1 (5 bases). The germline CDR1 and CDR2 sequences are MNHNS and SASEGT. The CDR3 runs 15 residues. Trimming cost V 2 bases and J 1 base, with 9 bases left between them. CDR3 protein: CASSETRQSNQPQHF. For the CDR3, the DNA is TGTGCCAGCAGTGAAACAAGACAGAGCAATCAGCCCCAGCATTTT.

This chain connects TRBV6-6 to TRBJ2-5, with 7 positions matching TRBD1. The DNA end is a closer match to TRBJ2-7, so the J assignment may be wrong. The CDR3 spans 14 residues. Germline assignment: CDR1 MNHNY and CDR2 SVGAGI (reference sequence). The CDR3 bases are TGTGCCAGCAGCATACCCGACAGGGTAGACGAGCAGTACTTC. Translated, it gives CASSIPDRVDEQYF.

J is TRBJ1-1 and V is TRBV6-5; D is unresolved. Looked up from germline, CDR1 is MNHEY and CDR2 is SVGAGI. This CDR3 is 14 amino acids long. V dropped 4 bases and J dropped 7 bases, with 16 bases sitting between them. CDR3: CASSFTPKADEAFF. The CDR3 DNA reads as TGTGCCAGCAGTTTTACACCGAAAGCGGATGAAGCTTTCTTT.

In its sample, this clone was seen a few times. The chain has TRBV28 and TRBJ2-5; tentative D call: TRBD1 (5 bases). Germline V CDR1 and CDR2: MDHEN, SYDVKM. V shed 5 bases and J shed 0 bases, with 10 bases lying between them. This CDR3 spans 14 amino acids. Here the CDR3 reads CASSLQEYQETQYF. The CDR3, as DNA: TGTGCCAGCAGTCTACAGGAGTACCAAGAGACCCAGTACTTC.

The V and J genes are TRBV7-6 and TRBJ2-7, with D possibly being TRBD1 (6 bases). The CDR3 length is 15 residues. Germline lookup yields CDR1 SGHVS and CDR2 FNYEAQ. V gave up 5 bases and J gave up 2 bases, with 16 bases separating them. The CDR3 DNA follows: TGTGCCAGCAGCCCCACAGGGAAGGGGACCTACGAGCAGTACTTC. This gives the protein CASSPTGKGTYEQYF.

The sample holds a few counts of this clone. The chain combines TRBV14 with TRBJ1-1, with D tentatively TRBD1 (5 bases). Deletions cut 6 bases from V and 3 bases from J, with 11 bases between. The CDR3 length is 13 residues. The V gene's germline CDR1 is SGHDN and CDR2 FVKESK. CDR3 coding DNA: TGTGCCAGCAGTACAGGATTGTACACTGAAGCTTTCTTT. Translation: CASSTGLYTEAFF.

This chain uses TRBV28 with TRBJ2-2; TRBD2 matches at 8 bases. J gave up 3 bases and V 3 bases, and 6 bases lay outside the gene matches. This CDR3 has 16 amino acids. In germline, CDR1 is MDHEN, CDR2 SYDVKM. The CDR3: CASSFRGGPYTGELFF. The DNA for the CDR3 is TGTGCCAGCAGTTTTCGGGGGGGGCCGTACACCGGGGAGCTGTTTTTT.